These 26 T cell receptor beta chains were all obtained from the same sample, sequenced in a study of shared clonotypes between healthy human individuals. TCRdb keeps only in-frame clones here, not all; method: immunoSEQ multiplex PCR. The sample lists 950,000 to 1,200,000 clones; around 77% were seen once. The sequenced sample was memory CD4+ T cells from PBMCs. The subset: CD45RA-negative fraction. These receptors all stem from a man between 18 and 29 years old in good health. Some clones in this sample may be carry-over from other donors' samples.

The sample holds one count of this clone. J is TRBJ2-7 and V is TRBV5-1; D is possibly TRBD1 (6 bases). Germline V gene sequence: CDR1 SGHRS, CDR2 YFSETQ. CDR3 length: 12 amino acids. V lost 4 bases and J 4 bases, leaving 9 bases between the germline ends. The CDR3 sequence is CASSADSYEQYF. DNA for the CDR3: TGCGCCAGCAGCGCGGACAGTTACGAGCAGTACTTC.

This clone was observed a single time. V gene TRBV10-1 combines with J gene TRBJ2-5, with D possibly called TRBD1 or TRBD2 (6 bases each). The DNA end is a closer match to TRBJ2-7, so the J assignment may be wrong. Germline V gene sequence: CDR1 WNHNN, CDR2 SYGVQD (reference sequence). The CDR3 runs 13 residues. The DNA for the CDR3 is TGCGCCAGCAGCCCGAGCAGGGGAGGCGAGCAGTACTTC. It is translated as CASSPSRGGEQYF.

The CDR3 DNA sequence: TGTGCCAGCAGTTACTTCGGACGTCCAGGAAACACCATATATTTT. This encodes CASSYFGRPGNTIYF. The chain has TRBV6-5 and TRBJ1-3; the D is unclear. V lost 1 base and J lost 4, with 11 bases in between. CDR3 size: 15 residues. Looked up from germline, CDR1 is MNHEY and CDR2 is SVGAGI.

V and J are TRBV28 and TRBJ2-1; either TRBD1 or TRBD2 may fit D (7 bases each). This CDR3 has 15 residues. Germline values: CDR1 MDHEN, CDR2 SYDVKM. V lost 6 bases and J lost 0, with 12 bases in between. CDR3 amino acids: CASSRGGSSYNEQFF. The CDR3 DNA reads TGTGCCAGCAGCAGGGGGGGAAGCTCCTACAATGAGCAGTTCTTC. Based on the CDR3 plus reference TRBV28 and TRBJ2-1, the full variable domain is DVKVTQSSRYLVKRTGEKVFLECVQDMDHENMFWYRQDPGLGLRLIYFSYDVKMKEKGDIPEGYSVSREKKERFSLILESASTNQTSMYLCASSRGGSSYNEQFFGPGTRLTVL.

This chain connects TRBV7-8 to TRBJ1-1, with 9 bases that match TRBD1. The CDR3 has 14 amino acids. The V gene's germline CDR1 is SGHVS and CDR2 FQNEAQ. The junction had 9 bases not matched to a gene; V was cut back by 5 bases and J by 8 bases. Here the CDR3 reads CASSLRTGVREAFF. The CDR3 DNA sequence: TGTGCCAGCAGCCTGAGGACAGGGGTTAGGGAAGCTTTCTTT.

This clone was seen only a few times. This sequence joins TRBV18 and TRBJ1-2, with 12 bases identical to TRBD1. This CDR3 is built from 15 residues. The V and J ends lost 6 bases and 4 bases, in that order; junction bases with no gene match: 6. The germline V gene has CDR1 KGHSH and CDR2 LQKENI. CDR3 nucleotide sequence: TGTGCCAGCTCGCCCGGGACAGGGGGCAGCTATGGCTACACCTTC. Protein: CASSPGTGGSYGYTF.

This chain joins TRBV5-1 and TRBJ2-5; D uncertain. The germline V and J ends were trimmed by 3 bases and 3 bases, with 15 bases remaining between them. CDR1 SGHRS and CDR2 YFSETQ come from the germline V gene. The CDR3 covers 15 residues. CDR3 coding DNA: TGCGCCAGCAGCTCGCAGACCCCCTCCGAAGAGACCCAGTACTTC. It translates to CASSSQTPSEETQYF.

This clone is a singleton in its sample. The chain couples TRBV25-1 to TRBJ1-5; D unresolved. In germline, CDR1 is MGHDK, CDR2 SYGVNS. V lost 6 bases and J 2 bases, leaving 17 bases between the germline ends. The CDR3 spans 16 residues. For the CDR3, the DNA is TGTGCCAGCAGCGTCCCCGACGGGAAATGCAATCAGCCCCAGCATTTT. It yields the protein CASSVPDGKCNQPQHF.

The chain employs TRBV28 and TRBJ2-7, with D maybe TRBD1 (6 bases). The CDR3 loop spans 15 amino acids. V shed 6 bases and J shed 2 bases, with 17 bases lying between them. The germline V gene has CDR1 MDHEN and CDR2 SYDVKM. The CDR3 spells CASSPTFGTPYEQYF. CDR3 coding DNA: TGTGCCAGCAGCCCGACCTTCGGGACACCCTACGAGCAGTACTTC.

This chain connects TRBV9 to TRBJ1-2; 7 nucleotides align to TRBD1. The trim removed 0 bases at V and 2 bases at J, leaving 10 bases unmatched. Per the germline V gene, CDR1 is SGDLS and CDR2 is YYNGEE. The CDR3 totals 17 residues. In DNA form, the CDR3 reads TGTGCCAGCAGCGTAGCTGACAGGGTCGGGGGGAACTATGGCTACACCTTC. Encoded protein: CASSVADRVGGNYGYTF.

This clone came up a few times. Other DNA sequences within the sample encode an identical CDR3. This chain uses TRBV18 with TRBJ1-4; 9 bases map to TRBD1. The J segment lost 5 bases and the V segment lost 3 bases, leaving 4 bases of the junction unmatched. The CDR3 extends over 15 amino acids. Per the germline V gene, CDR1 is KGHSH and CDR2 is LQKENI. The chain's CDR3 is CASSPPGTGNEKLFF. In DNA, the CDR3 is TGTGCCAGCTCACCTCCCGGGACAGGGAATGAAAAACTGTTTTTT.

The V call is TRBV18, the J call TRBJ2-7; D is undetermined. This CDR3 contains 13 residues. Germline loops: CDR1 KGHSH, CDR2 LQKENI. Trimming left V 4 bases short and J 4 bases short, with 11 bases between. The CDR3 DNA reads TGTGCCAGCTCACGCCCTTTTCTTTACGAGCAGTACTTC. Translation gives CASSRPFLYEQYF.

The rearrangement uses TRBV5-4 and TRBJ2-7, with 10 bases lining up with TRBD2. J was trimmed by 7 bases and V by 6 bases; bases with no gene match: 7. Germline-derived CDR1 and CDR2 are SGHNT and YYREEE (reference sequence). The CDR3 is 13 residues long. This chain's CDR3 is CASTLAGVGEQYF. CDR3 nucleotide sequence: TGTGCCAGCACCCTAGCGGGAGTCGGAGAGCAGTACTTC.

The chain joins TRBV30 to TRBJ1-1, with D possibly matching TRBD1 (5 bases). V shed 1 base and J shed 12 bases, with 15 bases lying between them. The CDR3 runs 12 residues. Germline V lookup: CDR1 GTSNPN, CDR2 SVGIG (reference sequence). The DNA for the CDR3 is TGTGCCTGGAGTGCCCCCCCGGGGCCGACTTTCTTT. This encodes CAWSAPPGPTFF.

The rearrangement links TRBV6-1 to TRBJ1-3, with a possible D match to TRBD1 (6 bases). There are 15 residues in the CDR3. Germline values: CDR1 MNHNS, CDR2 SASEGT. V lost 5 bases and J 2 bases, leaving 13 bases between the germline ends. This CDR3 reads CASSQGGAAGNTIYF. As DNA, the CDR3 is TGTGCCAGCAGTCAAGGGGGGGCCGCTGGAAACACCATATATTTT.

This clone was detected ten times or more. This chain joins TRBV19 and TRBJ2-7; TRBD1 matches at 10 bases. The V gene end was trimmed by 3 bases and the J gene end by 3 bases; junction bases not matched to a gene: 5. The CDR3 length is 15 residues. From germline, CDR1 is LNHDA and CDR2 SQIVND (reference sequence). The CDR3 here is CASSIETGGGYEQYF. CDR3 nucleotides: TGTGCCAGTAGTATCGAGACAGGGGGCGGCTACGAGCAGTACTTC.

V and J are TRBV4-1 and TRBJ1-1, with D maybe TRBD1 (5 bases). Trimming removed 0 bases from V and 7 bases from J, with 12 bases in between. Germline CDR1 reads MGHRA; CDR2 reads YSYEKL. This CDR3 has 14 amino acids. The CDR3 bases are TGCGCCAGCAGCCAAGATTGGGGGGAGATTGAAGCTTTCTTT. Encoded protein: CASSQDWGEIEAFF.

The V call is TRBV7-8, the J call TRBJ2-7, with 13 bases lining up with TRBD2. The CDR3 is 16 amino acids. The germline V gene has CDR1 SGHVS and CDR2 FQNEAQ. V was clipped by 5 bases and J by 3 bases; unmatched bases: 7. Written as DNA, the CDR3 is TGTGCCAGCAGCCAGGGACTAGCGGGACTACACTACGAGCAGTACTTC. Protein sequence: CASSQGLAGLHYEQYF.

The chain employs TRBV5-1 and TRBJ2-5, with D possibly TRBD1 on 6 matching bases. The CDR3 length is 12 residues. CDR1 SGHRS and CDR2 YFSETQ come from the germline V gene. V shed 5 bases and J shed 4 bases, with 9 bases lying between them. The CDR3 region has the DNA TGCGCCAGCAGTCGGGACATAGAGACCCAGTACTTC. Translation: CASSRDIETQYF. The full variable domain, completed using reference TRBV5-1 and TRBJ2-5, is KAGVTQTPRYLIKTRGQQVTLSCSPISGHRSVSWYQQTPGQGLQFLFEYFSETQRNKGNFPGRFSGRQFSNSRSEMNVSTLELGDSALYLCASSRDIETQYFGPGTRLLVL.

The chain joins TRBV30 to TRBJ2-1; D unclear. There are 14 residues in the CDR3. Trimming took off 0 bases at V and 3 bases at J, with 9 bases between the two ends. In germline, CDR1 is GTSNPN, CDR2 SVGIG (reference sequence). The CDR3 sequence: CAWSVNILYNEQFF. In DNA, the CDR3 is TGTGCCTGGAGTGTGAACATTCTCTACAATGAGCAGTTCTTC. Variable domain in full (rest from reference TRBV30 and TRBJ2-1): SQTIHQWPATLVQPVGSPLSLECTVEGTSNPNLYWYRQAAGRGLQLLFYSVGIGQISSEVPQNLSASRPQDRQFILSSKKLLLSDSGFYLCAWSVNILYNEQFFGPGTRLTVL.

The genes are TRBV28 and TRBJ1-1; D gene uncertain. Trimming cost V 2 bases and J 4 bases, with 23 bases left between them. The CDR3 loop spans 18 amino acids. CDR1 and CDR2 from the germline V gene are MDHEN and SYDVKM. The CDR3 region is CASSLGPYGSGDGTEAFF. For the CDR3, the DNA is TGTGCCAGCAGTTTAGGGCCCTACGGGTCTGGGGATGGCACTGAAGCTTTCTTT.

This chain connects TRBV11-2 to TRBJ2-7, with 10 bases fitting TRBD2. This CDR3 contains 17 residues. Per the germline V gene, CDR1 is SGHAT and CDR2 is FQNNGV. The V segment lost 5 bases and the J segment 0 bases; nucleotides outside the gene matches: 10. Here the CDR3 DNA reads TGTGCCAGCAGCGAAAAGCAGGGGACTAGCGTCTCCTACGAGCAGTACTTC. Translation: CASSEKQGTSVSYEQYF.

The V call is TRBV7-7, the J call TRBJ2-2, with D unresolved. V lost 3 bases and J lost 5, with 22 bases in between. Germline loops: CDR1 SSHAT, CDR2 FNYEAQ (reference sequence). This CDR3 is built from 18 residues. The CDR3 region has the DNA TGTGCCAGCAGCTTTTGTTCAGGTATGATGTTGAAAACCGGGGAGCTGTTTTTT. Amino acid sequence: CASSFCSGMMLKTGELFF.

The chain has TRBV9 and TRBJ2-1; D is tentatively TRBD1 or TRBD2 (5 bases each). This CDR3 is 15 amino acids long. Germline V lookup: CDR1 SGDLS, CDR2 YYNGEE. Trimming shortened V by 4 bases and J by 2 bases, and 13 bases separated the two germline ends. CDR3 region: CASSPGPRAYNEQFF. The CDR3 DNA follows: TGTGCCAGCAGCCCGGGACCAAGAGCCTACAATGAGCAGTTCTTC.

This chain connects TRBV5-1 to TRBJ2-3; a weak D match, TRBD1 (6 bases). There are 16 residues in the CDR3. V gave up 3 bases and J gave up 2 bases, with 16 bases separating them. Germline V gene data show CDR1 as SGHRS and CDR2 as YFSETQ. In nucleotides, the CDR3 is TGCGCCAGCAGCTGGCTGGACAGAGCCGACACAGATACGCAGTATTTT. Protein: CASSWLDRADTDTQYF.

The chain joins TRBV9 to TRBJ1-4, with 11 bases that match TRBD1. The CDR3 consists of 17 residues. The junction had 13 bases not matched to a gene; V was cut back by 4 bases and J by 8 bases. Germline assignment: CDR1 SGDLS and CDR2 YYNGEE. CDR3 residues: CASSPNRGQGAGEKLFF. The DNA for the CDR3 is TGTGCCAGCAGCCCTAATAGAGGACAGGGGGCGGGGGAAAAACTGTTTTTT.